The 27 T cell receptor beta chains given below trace back to one sample, sequenced in a study of early T cells in non-severe SARS-CoV-2 infection. TCRdb used MiXCR to reprocess the 5' RACE reads, holding one entry per CDR3 protein. The data contain roughly 40,000 distinct CDR3 sequences, roughly 4% of them singletons. The material sequenced was whole blood. The receptor source for this set is an adult who was a healthcare worker with PCR-confirmed SARS-CoV-2 infection or an uninfected control (not recorded which).

This clonotype was counted many times. The V call is TRBV5-1, the J call TRBJ2-7; D tentatively reads TRBD1 or TRBD2 (5 bases each). Trimming cost V 4 bases and J 3 bases, with 20 bases left between them. The CDR3 length is 16 residues. Germline lookup yields CDR1 SGHRS and CDR2 YFSETQ. The CDR3 is CASSRGDRSLDYEQYF. The DNA of the CDR3 is TGCGCCAGCAGCCGAGGGGACCGCTCGTTGGACTACGAGCAGTACTTC.

This clonotype was detected a few times. The chain carries TRBV29-1 and TRBJ2-1, with 14 bases aligning to TRBD2. The CDR3 runs to 13 residues. Losses at the gene ends were 6 bases for V and 12 bases for J; bases not matched to a gene: 7. Germline-derived CDR1 and CDR2 are SQVTM and ANQGSEA. CDR3 loop: CSVPGLAGALQFF. The CDR3 DNA reads TGCAGCGTACCGGGACTAGCGGGAGCTTTGCAGTTCTTC.

This clonotype was found many times. The CDR3 DNA sequence: TGCAGCGTTGGGACAGGGAATACTGAAGCTTTCTTT. It is translated as CSVGTGNTEAFF. This sequence joins TRBV29-1 and TRBJ1-1; 8 bases fit TRBD1. V trimming: 4 bases; J trimming: 5 bases; junction bases outside the gene matches: 3. The CDR3 is 12 residues long. Germline-derived CDR1 and CDR2 are SQVTM and ANQGSEA.

The rearrangement uses TRBV7-9 and TRBJ2-7; the match to TRBD1 covers 9 bases. V was pared by 5 bases and J by 4 bases, with 6 bases of the junction left unmatched. The germline CDR1 and CDR2 sequences are SEHNR and FQNEAQ (reference sequence). The CDR3 sequence is 14 residues long. The CDR3 loop is CASSRGQGGYEQYF. DNA for the CDR3: TGTGCCAGCAGCAGGGGACAGGGTGGTTACGAGCAGTACTTC.

This clonotype was seen ten or more times. The genes are TRBV7-8 and TRBJ2-5; the D gene is possibly TRBD1 (6 bases). The CDR3 is 16 amino acids. Germline V lookup: CDR1 SGHVS, CDR2 FQNEAQ. Trimming left V 8 bases short and J 2 bases short, with 21 bases between. CDR3 DNA: TGTGCCAGCGGGCCATTAGGGGGTAGCGCACAAGAGACCCAGTACTTC. Translating gives CASGPLGGSAQETQYF.

In its sample, this clonotype was seen many times. V usage is TRBV5-5 and J usage is TRBJ2-5, with a weak D call TRBD1 (6 bases). Germline V CDR1 and CDR2: SGHKS, YYEKEE (reference sequence). Trimming stripped 3 bases from V and 5 bases from J, with 17 bases between. This CDR3 comprises 15 residues. The CDR3 sequence is CASSSYGQPGETQYF. For the CDR3, the DNA is TGTGCCAGCAGCTCCTACGGACAGCCAGGCGAGACCCAGTACTTC.

This clonotype was detected ten times or more. The chain combines TRBV29-1 with TRBJ1-1; no clear D. The CDR3 spans 12 residues. Germline CDR1 is SQVTM and CDR2 is ANQGSEA. Trimming stripped 4 bases from V and 2 bases from J, with 8 bases between. This CDR3 is CSVAGRNTEAFF. CDR3 nucleotide sequence: TGCAGCGTTGCAGGACGTAACACTGAAGCTTTCTTT. The whole variable domain, remainder taken from reference TRBV29-1 and TRBJ1-1, is SAVISQKPSRDICQRGTSLTIQCQVDSQVTMMFWYRQQPGQSLTLIATANQGSEATYESGFVIDKFPISRPNLTFSTLTVSNMSPEDSSIYLCSVAGRNTEAFFGQGTRLTVV.

This clonotype was counted many times. The chain carries TRBV6-5 and TRBJ1-1; D remains unclear. Trimming shortened V by 7 bases and J by 7 bases, and 16 bases separated the two germline ends. This CDR3 region has 13 residues. Germline V gene sequence: CDR1 MNHEY, CDR2 SVGAGI. The CDR3 DNA reads as TGTGCCAGCACCCCTTACGGAACGGGTGAAGCTTTCTTT. Its translation is CASTPYGTGEAFF.

This clonotype was seen repeatedly, ten times or more. CDR3 protein: CASSQDSGVSNQPQHF. The CDR3 region has the DNA TGTGCCAGCAGCCAAGATTCAGGGGTGAGCAATCAGCCCCAGCATTTT. This rearrangement joins TRBV3-1 to TRBJ1-5; D might be TRBD1 (6 bases). Germline V gene lookup returns CDR1 LGHDT and CDR2 YNNKEL (reference sequence). This CDR3 contains 16 residues. The V and J ends lost 0 bases and 1 base respectively, with 10 bases between them.

This clonotype was found many times. The chain carries TRBV29-1 and TRBJ1-1, with TRBD1 as a possible D gene (5 bases). This CDR3 has 12 residues. Germline V gives CDR1 SQVTM, CDR2 ANQGSEA. V was trimmed by 6 bases and J by 4 bases, leaving 12 bases between them. As DNA, the CDR3 is TGCAGCGTCTCTGGGACCGGCACTGAAGCTTTCTTT. It is translated as CSVSGTGTEAFF.

In this sample, this clonotype turned up a few times. The V call is TRBV5-1, the J call TRBJ1-2; a weak D match, TRBD1 (6 bases). V was clipped by 4 bases and J by 5 bases, with 24 bases between them. The CDR3 covers 17 residues. CDR1 SGHRS and CDR2 YFSETQ come from the germline V gene. CDR3: CASSHHYPDSGGYGYTF. DNA for the CDR3: TGCGCCAGCAGCCACCACTACCCGGACAGTGGTGGGTATGGCTACACCTTC.

This clonotype has a count of ten or more. V usage is TRBV4-1 and J usage is TRBJ2-3; perhaps TRBD2 as D (5 bases). The germline V gene encodes CDR1 MGHRA and CDR2 YSYEKL. This CDR3 is 15 amino acids long. V lost 0 bases to trimming and J lost 2 bases, with 9 bases between them. The CDR3 DNA is TGCGCCAGCAGCCAAGAATTCGGGAACACAGATACGCAGTATTTT. Translation: CASSQEFGNTDTQYF.

The chain employs TRBV24-1 and TRBJ2-1; 9 bases agree with TRBD2. V was pared by 6 bases and J by 0 bases, with 5 bases of the junction left unmatched. Germline lookup yields CDR1 KGHDR and CDR2 SFDVKD. The CDR3 covers 16 residues. The CDR3 sequence is CATSLSGGYSYNEQFF. CDR3 bases: TGTGCCACCAGTTTGAGCGGGGGGTACTCCTACAATGAGCAGTTCTTC.

This clonotype was seen ten or more times. The CDR3 loop reads CASSLGDRGNYGYTF. The CDR3 nucleotides read TGTGCCAGCAGCTTGGGGGACAGGGGCAACTATGGCTACACCTTC. V and J are TRBV5-4 and TRBJ1-2; 10 nucleotides agree with TRBD1. The V gene's germline CDR1 is SGHNT and CDR2 YYREEE (reference sequence). Unmatched junction bases numbered 1, after V lost 0 bases and J lost 2 bases. The CDR3 covers 15 residues.

Only a few counts were recorded for this clonotype. The chain has TRBV7-9 and TRBJ2-5, with a tentative D call TRBD2 (6 bases). Germline CDR1 and CDR2: SEHNR and FQNEAQ (reference sequence). V was trimmed by 6 bases and J by 2 bases, leaving 10 bases between them. This CDR3 comprises 13 residues. The CDR3 loop reads CASSTRGQETQYF. The CDR3 coding sequence is TGTGCCAGCAGTACACGGGGGCAAGAGACCCAGTACTTC.

This clonotype came up many times. The chain has TRBV12-3 or TRBV12-4 and TRBJ2-1; D possibly matches TRBD1 or TRBD2 (5 bases each). Deletions cut 4 bases from V and 12 bases from J, with 10 bases between. This CDR3 region has 11 residues. CDR3: CASSSHGTQFF. As DNA, the CDR3 is TGTGCCAGCAGTTCACACGGGACGCAGTTCTTC.

This clonotype showed up many times. The CDR3 sequence: CASSWDRGANTGELFF. In DNA form, the CDR3 reads TGTGCCAGCAGCTGGGACAGGGGAGCGAACACCGGGGAGCTGTTTTTT. The genes are TRBV5-4 and TRBJ2-2; TRBD1 matches at 10 bases. Germline trimming cut 3 bases from V and 0 bases from J; bases unmatched to any gene: 2. The CDR3 sequence is 16 residues long. Germline assignment: CDR1 SGHNT and CDR2 YYREEE (reference sequence).

The table lists this clonotype with many counts. The gene calls are TRBV7-6 and TRBJ2-1; tentatively, D is TRBD2 (6 bases). The CDR3 contains 16 residues. The V gene lost 0 bases and the J gene lost 1 base, with 10 bases spanning the gap. CDR1 is SGHVS, CDR2 FNYEAQ, per germline. CDR3 sequence (DNA): TGTGCCAGCAGCTTAGCGGTAGCGGCGTCCTACAATGAGCAGTTCTTC. Protein sequence: CASSLAVAASYNEQFF.

Ten or more counts support this clonotype. This chain links TRBV24-1 with TRBJ2-1; 11 bases fit TRBD2. Trimming took 1 base from V and 4 from J; bases not matched to a gene: 5. This CDR3 has 17 amino acids. The germline CDR1 and CDR2 sequences are KGHDR and SFDVKD. The CDR3 sequence: CATSDFEASGRYNEQFF. In DNA form, the CDR3 reads TGTGCCACCAGTGATTTCGAGGCTAGCGGGAGGTACAATGAGCAGTTCTTC.

The sample holds many counts of this clonotype. The chain joins TRBV30 to TRBJ1-6; D unclear. The CDR3 spans 13 residues. Germline V gene data show CDR1 as GTSNPN and CDR2 as SVGIG (reference sequence). The V and J ends lost 6 bases and 7 bases respectively, with 13 bases between them. This CDR3 is CACTWWANSPLHF. In DNA form, the CDR3 reads TGTGCCTGTACCTGGTGGGCCAATTCACCCCTCCACTTT.

This clonotype was seen ten or more times. The CDR3 DNA follows: TGTGCCAGCAGCGTAGACGGGCTAGCGGTCCGGAGTGAGCAGTTCTTC. This codes for CASSVDGLAVRSEQFF. This chain connects TRBV9 to TRBJ2-1; TRBD2 matches at 7 bases. V lost 0 bases to trimming and J lost 9 bases; unmatched junction nucleotides: 12. The CDR3 consists of 16 residues. Looked up from germline, CDR1 is SGDLS and CDR2 is YYNGEE.

In this sample, this clonotype turned up many times. CDR3 residues: CASRGAVNTEAFF. CDR3 nucleotides: TGTGCCAGCAGGGGGGCTGTGAACACTGAAGCTTTCTTT. The chain joins TRBV11-2 to TRBJ1-1, with TRBD1 as a possible D gene (6 bases). The V end lost 6 bases, the J end lost 0 bases, and 8 bases lay between the germline ends. This CDR3 spans 13 amino acids. CDR1 SGHAT and CDR2 FQNNGV come from the germline V gene.

The sample holds many counts of this clonotype. V is TRBV5-1 and J is TRBJ1-6; D is unclear. The CDR3 totals 14 residues. Germline CDR1 SGHRS, CDR2 YFSETQ. Trimming pared 5 bases from V and 5 bases from J, leaving 11 bases between. For the CDR3, the DNA is TGCGCCAGCAGATGGACCGAGCATAATTCACCCCTCCACTTT. Translating gives CASRWTEHNSPLHF.

This clonotype was recorded at least ten times. The V call is TRBV10-3, the J call TRBJ2-3, with 7 bases identical to TRBD1. There are 13 residues in the CDR3. Germline CDR1 and CDR2: ENHRY and SYGVKD. V gave up 4 bases and J gave up 5 bases; unmatched junction bases: 3. DNA of the CDR3: TGTGCCATCAGTGGGACAGGAGAAGATACGCAGTATTTT. Its protein product is CAISGTGEDTQYF.

This clonotype was seen repeatedly, ten times or more. The rearrangement uses TRBV12-5 and TRBJ1-3; tentatively, D is TRBD1 (6 bases). Between the trimmed V and J ends, which lost 7 bases and 5 bases, there was a span of 15 bases. The length of the CDR3 is 14 residues. Germline V gene sequence: CDR1 LGHNT, CDR2 FRNRAP. CDR3 bases: TGTGCTAGTGCCACGGTAGGGGGGAGAAACACCATATATTTT. This encodes CASATVGGRNTIYF. Full variable domain (missing parts from reference TRBV12-5 and TRBJ1-3): DARVTQTPRHKVTEMGQEVTMRCQPILGHNTVFWYRQTMMQGLELLAYFRNRAPLDDSGMPKDRFSAEMPDATLATLKIQPSEPRDSAVYFCASATVGGRNTIYFGEGSWLTVV.

This clonotype was seen at least ten times. The chain employs TRBV29-1 and TRBJ2-3, with 8 bases lining up with TRBD2. This CDR3 region has 15 residues. V lost 7 bases to trimming and J lost 0 bases; unmatched junction nucleotides: 9. Germline V gene data show CDR1 as SQVTM and CDR2 as ANQGSEA. For the CDR3, the DNA is TGCAGCGGCAGGGATAGCGGGGCTAGCACAGATACGCAGTATTTT. It is translated as CSGRDSGASTDTQYF.

The table lists this clonotype with many counts. V is TRBV7-9 and J is TRBJ2-5; D is unresolved. This CDR3 is 13 amino acids long. The ends were cut back, 1 base at V and 1 base at J, with 4 bases in the middle. Germline loops: CDR1 SEHNR, CDR2 FQNEAQ (reference sequence). CDR3 sequence reads: CASSLGGQETQYF. The CDR3 DNA sequence: TGTGCCAGCAGCTTAGGAGGCCAAGAGACCCAGTACTTC.